This paragraph covers one T cell receptor (beta chain) sequence. What it binds is unknown. The repertoire was sequenced with immunoSEQ multiplex PCR; TCRdb's copy has only in-frame clones and lacks some. The table records roughly 150,000 clones, over 80% of them present only once. This entry comes from a study of radiation and T cells in renal cell carcinoma. Specified time point: blood 2 weeks post-SBRT. Sample treatment: 15 Gy SBRT to primary tumor, nephrectomy 4 weeks later. Notes on the study in general: From baseline, blood top tumor clonotypes peaked at 2 weeks post-radiation.

CDR3 length: 15 amino acids. Germline assignment: CDR1 MNHNS and CDR2 SASEGT. V was clipped by 1 base and J by 3 bases; unmatched bases: 3. This clonotype was obtained from a woman aged 45-65 years with renal cell carcinoma. Sequencing was performed on blood, taken from a patient whose treatment included radiotherapy and nephrectomy. V gene TRBV6-1 combines with J gene TRBJ1-5; 7 bases are a match to TRBD1. The CDR3 region is CASSEVGGTNQPQHF. The CDR3 nucleotides are TGTGCCAGCAGTGAAGTAGGGGGCACCAATCAGCCCCAGCATTTT.